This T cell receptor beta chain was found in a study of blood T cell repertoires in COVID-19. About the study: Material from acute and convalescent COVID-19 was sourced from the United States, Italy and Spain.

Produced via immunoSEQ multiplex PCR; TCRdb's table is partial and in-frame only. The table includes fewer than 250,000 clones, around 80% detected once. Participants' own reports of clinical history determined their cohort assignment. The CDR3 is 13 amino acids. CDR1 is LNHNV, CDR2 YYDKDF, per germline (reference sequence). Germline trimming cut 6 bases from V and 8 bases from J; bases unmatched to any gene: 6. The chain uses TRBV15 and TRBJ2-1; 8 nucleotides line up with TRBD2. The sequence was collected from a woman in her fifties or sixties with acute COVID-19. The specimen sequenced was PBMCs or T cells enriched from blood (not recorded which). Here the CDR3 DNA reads TGTGCCACCAGAGCAGCGGGGGACGATGAGCAGTTCTTC. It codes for CATRAAGDDEQFF.